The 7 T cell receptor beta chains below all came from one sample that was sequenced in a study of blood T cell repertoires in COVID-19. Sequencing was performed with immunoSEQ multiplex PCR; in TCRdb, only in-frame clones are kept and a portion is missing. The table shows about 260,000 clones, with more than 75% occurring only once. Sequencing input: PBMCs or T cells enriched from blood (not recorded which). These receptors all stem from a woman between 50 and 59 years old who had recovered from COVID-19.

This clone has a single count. The CDR3 coding sequence is TGTGCCAGCAGCCTCCTGGAGGAGACAGGGGGCGCGGTATCTCAGCCCCAGCATTTT. Amino acids: CASSLLEETGGAVSQPQHF. V gene TRBV4-2 combines with J gene TRBJ1-5, with TRBD1 identical over 10 bases. Germline lookup yields CDR1 LGHNA and CDR2 YNFKEQ. The CDR3 runs to 19 residues. V shed 4 bases, J shed 6 bases, and the junction held 18 bases outside the gene matches.

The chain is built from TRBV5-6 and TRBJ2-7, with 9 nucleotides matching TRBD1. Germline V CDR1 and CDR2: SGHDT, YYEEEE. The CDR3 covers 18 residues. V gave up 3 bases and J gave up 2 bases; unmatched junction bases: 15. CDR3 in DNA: TGTGCCAGCAGCTGGACAGGGGTCGACTCGCGGGAAGCCTACGAGCAGTACTTC. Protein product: CASSWTGVDSREAYEQYF.

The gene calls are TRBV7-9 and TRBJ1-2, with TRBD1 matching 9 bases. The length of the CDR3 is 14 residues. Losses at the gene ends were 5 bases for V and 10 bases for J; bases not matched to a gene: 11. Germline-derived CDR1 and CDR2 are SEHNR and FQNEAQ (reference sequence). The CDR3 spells CASSPQGQGKAYTF. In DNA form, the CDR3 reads TGTGCCAGCAGCCCGCAGGGACAGGGAAAAGCCTACACCTTC.

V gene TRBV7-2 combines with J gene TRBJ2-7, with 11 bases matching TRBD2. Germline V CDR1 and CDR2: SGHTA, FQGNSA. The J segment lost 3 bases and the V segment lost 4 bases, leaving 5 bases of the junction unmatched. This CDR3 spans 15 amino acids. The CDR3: CASSSPGTSGYEQYF. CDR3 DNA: TGTGCCAGCAGCTCTCCCGGGACTAGCGGCTACGAGCAGTACTTC.

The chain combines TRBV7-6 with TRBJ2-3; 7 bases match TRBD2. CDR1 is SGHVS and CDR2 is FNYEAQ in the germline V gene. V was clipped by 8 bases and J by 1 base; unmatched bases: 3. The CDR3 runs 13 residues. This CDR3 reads CASCRGGTDTQYF. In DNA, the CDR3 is TGTGCCAGCTGTCGGGGGGGCACAGATACGCAGTATTTT. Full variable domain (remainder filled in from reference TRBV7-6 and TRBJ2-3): GAGVSQSPRYKVTKRGQDVALRCDPISGHVSLYWYRQALGQGPEFLTYFNYEAQQDKSGLPNDRFSAERPEGSISTLTIQRTEQRDSAMYRCASCRGGTDTQYFGPGTRLTVL.

Here the CDR3 DNA reads TGTGCCACCAGTGATCGTCCAGGGGGCAATGAGCAGTTCTTC. Its translation is CATSDRPGGNEQFF. The rearrangement joins TRBV24-1 to TRBJ2-1; 7 bases line up with TRBD1. CDR1 is KGHDR, CDR2 SFDVKD, per germline. J lost 6 bases, V lost 3 bases, and 4 bases had no gene match. The CDR3 contains 14 residues.

In DNA, the CDR3 is TGTGCCAGCAGCTTGGTTGGAGGGGCGAATCAGCCCCAGCATTTT. Translation gives CASSLVGGANQPQHF. The chain links TRBV5-6 to TRBJ1-5; TRBD1 might be the D (5 bases). The CDR3 loop spans 15 amino acids. The V end lost 0 bases, the J end lost 4 bases, and 11 bases lay between the germline ends. The germline CDR1 and CDR2 sequences are SGHDT and YYEEEE.